The 22 T cell receptor beta chains presented below share a single source sample, sequenced in a study of shared clonotypes between healthy human individuals. Method: immunoSEQ multiplex PCR; TCRdb's copy keeps in-frame clones and lacks some. The table has 500,000 to 700,000 clones, roughly 96% seen once; the top ten hold over 0.095%. Naive CD8 isolation took CD45RO-negative cells positively selected for CCR7 and excluded terminally differentiated effector memory CD45RA+ cells. Sample: naive CD8+ T cells sorted from blood. All receptors come from a woman aged 25 to 39 in good health.

The chain combines TRBV27 with TRBJ2-4; no reliable D call. CDR1 MNHEY and CDR2 SMNVEV come from the germline V gene (reference sequence). Trimming cost V 7 bases and J 0 bases, with 13 bases left between them. The CDR3 length is 15 residues. CDR3 amino acids: CASKENSLAKNIQYF. CDR3 bases: TGTGCCAGCAAGGAAAACTCACTAGCCAAAAACATTCAGTACTTC.

The CDR3 coding sequence is TGCGCCAGCAGCTTGGTGACCGGGAGGGGTGAAAAACTGTTTTTT. Translated, it gives CASSLVTGRGEKLFF. V and J are TRBV5-1 and TRBJ1-4, with D perhaps matching TRBD1 (5 bases). The CDR3 length is 15 residues. The V and J ends lost 0 bases and 7 bases respectively, with 13 bases between them. Germline V gene lookup returns CDR1 SGHRS and CDR2 YFSETQ.

Concerning this clone: Relative to the germline gene, one junction end is altered; a read error may explain this. The chain carries TRBV5-4 and TRBJ2-1; the D is unclear. This CDR3 has 13 amino acids. Per the germline V gene, CDR1 is SGHNT and CDR2 is YYREEE (reference sequence). The CDR3 spells CASRKSAYNEQFF. DNA for the CDR3: TGTGCGAGCAGAAAGTCTGCTTACAATGAGCAGTTCTTC.

The genes are TRBV9 and TRBJ2-5; D unresolved. V was pared by 0 bases and J by 7 bases, with 16 bases between. The CDR3 totals 15 residues. Per germline, CDR1 SGDLS and CDR2 YYNGEE. The CDR3 nucleotides are TGTGCCAGCAGCGTAGGTTCGGTGCGATTAGGGACCCAGTACTTC. Translating it yields CASSVGSVRLGTQYF.

CDR3 DNA: TGTGCCAGCAGTGCATTTGACAGGCAGAATTATGGCTACACCTTC. Amino acids: CASSAFDRQNYGYTF. The chain links TRBV2 to TRBJ1-2; D possibly corresponds to TRBD1 (6 bases). The V end was cut by 4 bases, the J end by 5 bases, with 17 bases between. The CDR3 runs to 15 residues. Looked up from germline, CDR1 is SNHLY and CDR2 is FYNNEI.

The chain has TRBV28 and TRBJ1-4, with no clear D. This CDR3 is built from 16 residues. V was trimmed by 0 bases and J by 6 bases, leaving 14 bases between them. Looked up from germline, CDR1 is MDHEN and CDR2 is SYDVKM. The CDR3 is CASSLWETAAYEKLFF. The DNA for the CDR3 is TGTGCCAGCAGTTTATGGGAAACCGCGGCGTATGAAAAACTGTTTTTT.

The CDR3 DNA reads TGTGCCAGCAGCCAAGATTGGGCAGTCGGGAGCTATGGCTACACCTTC. This codes for CASSQDWAVGSYGYTF. The chain has TRBV4-2 and TRBJ1-2; D unclear. From germline, CDR1 is LGHNA and CDR2 YNFKEQ. The ends were cut back, 0 bases at V and 4 bases at J, with 15 bases in the middle. The CDR3 runs to 16 residues.

The chain is built from TRBV27 and TRBJ2-3; TRBD2 aligns across 10 bases. Germline CDR1 and CDR2: MNHEY and SMNVEV (reference sequence). V was pared by 3 bases and J by 2 bases, with 2 bases of the junction left unmatched. The CDR3 loop spans 15 amino acids. Here the CDR3 reads CASSFGTSVTDTQYF. CDR3 sequence (DNA): TGTGCCAGCAGTTTTGGGACTAGCGTCACAGATACGCAGTATTTT.

Comments on this clone: Germline is not matched at one junction end, which may reflect a read error. The chain links TRBV27 to TRBJ2-3; TRBD2 aligns across 8 bases. The CDR3 sequence is 12 residues long. Germline values: CDR1 MNHEY, CDR2 SMNVEV (reference sequence). CDR3 bases: TGTGTCAGCGGGAGTACGACAGATACGCAGTATTTT. As protein: CVSGSTTDTQYF.

This clone came up once. The chain has TRBV9 and TRBJ1-2, with 7 bases matching TRBD1. The CDR3 covers 16 residues. The germline CDR1 and CDR2 sequences are SGDLS and YYNGEE. The junction had 11 bases not matched to a gene; V was cut back by 2 bases and J by 4 bases. CDR3 loop: CASSVNTGERGYGYTF. CDR3 sequence (DNA): TGTGCCAGCAGCGTGAACACAGGGGAGAGGGGCTATGGCTACACCTTC. The complete variable domain, with remaining parts taken from reference TRBV9 and TRBJ1-2, reads DSGVTQTPKHLITATGQRVTLRCSPRSGDLSVYWYQQSLDQGLQFLIQYYNGEERAKGNILERFSAQQFPDLHSELNLSSLELGDSALYFCASSVNTGERGYGYTFGSGTRLTVV.

V usage is TRBV28 and J usage is TRBJ2-3; 13 positions agree with TRBD2. The V gene's germline CDR1 is MDHEN and CDR2 SYDVKM. V was pared by 6 bases and J by 4 bases, with 4 bases of the junction left unmatched. The CDR3 sequence is 15 residues long. The CDR3 DNA is TGTGCCAGCAGACTAGCGGGAGGGCCCGCAGATACGCAGTATTTT. Encoded protein: CASRLAGGPADTQYF.

This clone appeared once. The chain is built from TRBV2 and TRBJ1-2; unclear D gene. Germline V gene lookup returns CDR1 SNHLY and CDR2 FYNNEI. The CDR3 extends over 16 amino acids. The V end was cut by 5 bases, the J end by 0 bases, with 16 bases between. CDR3 nucleotides: TGTGCCAGCAGTTACGGTAGGGCTACGTCTAACTATGGCTACACCTTC. Its protein is CASSYGRATSNYGYTF.

This chain links TRBV11-2 with TRBJ2-1; D ambiguous. The CDR3 consists of 12 residues. V shed 5 bases and J shed 8 bases, with 10 bases lying between them. Germline CDR1 is SGHAT and CDR2 is FQNNGV. This CDR3 reads CASSLPPDEQFF. DNA for the CDR3: TGTGCCAGCAGCCTCCCCCCCGATGAGCAGTTCTTC.

On this clone itself: This sample includes further DNA sequences coding for the same CDR3. The chain recombines TRBV11-2 with TRBJ2-7; D uncertain. CDR1 and CDR2 (germline): SGHAT, FQNNGV. Trimming took off 1 base at V and 6 bases at J, with 4 bases between the two ends. The CDR3 is made up of 11 amino acids. CDR3 sequence: CASSLAGEQYF. In DNA, the CDR3 is TGTGCCAGCAGCTTAGCTGGCGAGCAGTACTTC.

This rearrangement joins TRBV5-1 to TRBJ1-1; D unclear. The CDR3 has 14 residues. Germline lookup yields CDR1 SGHRS and CDR2 YFSETQ. Trimming stripped 4 bases from V and 3 bases from J, with 13 bases between. CDR3 nucleotide sequence: TGCGCCAGCAGCGACGGGAGCGGGGACACTGAAGCTTTCTTT. Its translation: CASSDGSGDTEAFF.

This clone occurred once. This rearrangement joins TRBV5-1 to TRBJ2-7; D not resolved. Trimming stripped 0 bases from V and 3 bases from J, with 13 bases between. The CDR3 length is 15 residues. CDR1 is SGHRS and CDR2 is YFSETQ in the germline V gene. The CDR3 DNA reads TGCGCCAGCAGCTTGGAGCCTTGGCCTAGCTACGAGCAGTACTTC. Its protein is CASSLEPWPSYEQYF.

The chain combines TRBV28 with TRBJ2-2; 8 bases map to TRBD1. The CDR3 is made up of 18 amino acids. CDR1 is MDHEN, CDR2 SYDVKM, per germline. The ends lost 2 bases at V and 1 base at J; junction bases unmatched: 9. CDR3 bases: TGTGCCAGCAGTTTAATTACCACCGGGACAGGGAACACCGGGGAGCTGTTTTTT. Protein: CASSLITTGTGNTGELFF.

The chain has TRBV2 and TRBJ1-2; TRBD1 agrees at 7 bases. This CDR3 region has 16 residues. Germline-derived CDR1 and CDR2 are SNHLY and FYNNEI. After removal of 2 bases from V and 8 bases from J, the junction contained 14 bases not matched to a gene. The CDR3 DNA reads TGTGCCAGCAGTGAATCCGTCCCGGGTCAGGGGGACGGCTACACCTTC. Protein: CASSESVPGQGDGYTF.

The V and J genes are TRBV7-2 and TRBJ1-1; D is perhaps TRBD1 (5 bases). The V gene's germline CDR1 is SGHTA and CDR2 FQGNSA. With 1 base removed from V and 5 bases from J, the gap between germline ends came to 11 bases. CDR3 size: 14 residues. Here the CDR3 reads CASSLDWGETEAFF. The CDR3 DNA reads as TGTGCCAGCAGCTTAGATTGGGGGGAGACTGAAGCTTTCTTT.

The chain is built from TRBV27 and TRBJ2-1; 7 nucleotides agree with TRBD1. The CDR3 sequence is 14 residues long. Germline loops: CDR1 MNHEY, CDR2 SMNVEV (reference sequence). With 5 bases clipped from V and 10 bases from J, the junction kept 11 bases outside the gene matches. The CDR3 reads CASSDPLDRWEQFF. CDR3 DNA sequence: TGTGCCAGCAGTGACCCACTGGACAGGTGGGAGCAGTTCTTC.

The J gene is TRBJ2-2, the V gene TRBV11-3; D is unclear. The V and J ends lost 0 bases and 5 bases respectively, with 7 bases between them. CDR1 and CDR2 from the germline V gene are SGHNT and YENEEA. The CDR3 extends over 14 amino acids. The CDR3 protein is CASSLDSRTGELFF. In nucleotides, the CDR3 is TGTGCCAGCAGCTTAGATTCGCGAACCGGGGAGCTGTTTTTT.

V and J are TRBV27 and TRBJ1-1, with D uncertain. The CDR3 covers 13 residues. Germline V lookup: CDR1 MNHEY, CDR2 SMNVEV (reference sequence). Trimming removed 6 bases from V and 1 base from J, with 9 bases in between. CDR3 in DNA: TGTGCCAGCAGCCTGATCGGGAACACTGAAGCTTTCTTT. Amino acids: CASSLIGNTEAFF.